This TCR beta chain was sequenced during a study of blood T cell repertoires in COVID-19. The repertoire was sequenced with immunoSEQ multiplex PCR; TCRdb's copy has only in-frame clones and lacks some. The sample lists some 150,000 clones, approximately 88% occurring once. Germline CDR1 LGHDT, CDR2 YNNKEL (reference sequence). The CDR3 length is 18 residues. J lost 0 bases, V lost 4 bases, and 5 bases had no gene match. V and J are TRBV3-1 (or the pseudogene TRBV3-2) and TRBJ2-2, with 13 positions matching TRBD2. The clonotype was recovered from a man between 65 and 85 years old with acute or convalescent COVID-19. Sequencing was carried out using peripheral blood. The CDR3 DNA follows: TGTGCCAGCAGCCCGGGACTAGCGGGGTCCGCGAACACCGGGGAGCTGTTTTTT. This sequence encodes CASSPGLAGSANTGELFF.